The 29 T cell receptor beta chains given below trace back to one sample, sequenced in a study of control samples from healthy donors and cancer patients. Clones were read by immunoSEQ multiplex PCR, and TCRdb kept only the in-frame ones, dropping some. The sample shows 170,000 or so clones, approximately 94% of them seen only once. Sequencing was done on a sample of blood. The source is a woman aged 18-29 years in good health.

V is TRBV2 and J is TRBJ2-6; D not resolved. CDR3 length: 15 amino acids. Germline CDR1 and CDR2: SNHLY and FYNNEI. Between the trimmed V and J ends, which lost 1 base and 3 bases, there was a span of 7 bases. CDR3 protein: CASSEERSGANVLTF. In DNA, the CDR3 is TGTGCCAGCAGTGAAGAACGGAGTGGGGCCAACGTCCTGACTTTC.

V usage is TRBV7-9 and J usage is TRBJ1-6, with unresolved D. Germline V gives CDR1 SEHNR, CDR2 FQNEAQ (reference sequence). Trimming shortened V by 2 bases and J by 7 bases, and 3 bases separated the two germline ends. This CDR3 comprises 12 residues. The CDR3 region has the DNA TGTGCCAGCAGCTTACCGAATTCACCCCTCCACTTT. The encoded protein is CASSLPNSPLHF.

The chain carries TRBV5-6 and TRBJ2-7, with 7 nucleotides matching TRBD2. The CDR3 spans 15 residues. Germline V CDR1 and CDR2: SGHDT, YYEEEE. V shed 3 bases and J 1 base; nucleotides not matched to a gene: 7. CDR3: CASSSAGSGSYEQYF. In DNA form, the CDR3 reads TGTGCCAGCAGCTCCGCGGGTAGCGGGTCCTACGAGCAGTACTTC.

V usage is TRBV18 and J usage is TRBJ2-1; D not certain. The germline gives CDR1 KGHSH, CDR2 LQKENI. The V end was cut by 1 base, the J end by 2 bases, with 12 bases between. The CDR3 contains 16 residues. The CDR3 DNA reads TGTGCCAGCTCACCACAAGTTCTCGTAACCTACAATGAGCAGTTCTTC. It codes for CASSPQVLVTYNEQFF.

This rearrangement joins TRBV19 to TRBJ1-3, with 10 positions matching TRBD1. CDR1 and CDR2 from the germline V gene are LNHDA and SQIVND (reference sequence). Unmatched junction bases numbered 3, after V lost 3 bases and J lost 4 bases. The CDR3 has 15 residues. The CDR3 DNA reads TGTGCCAGTAGTATCTCGACAGGGGGCGGAAACACCATATATTTT. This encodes CASSISTGGGNTIYF. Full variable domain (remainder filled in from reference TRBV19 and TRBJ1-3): DGGITQSPKYLFRKEGQNVTLSCEQNLNHDAMYWYRQDPGQGLRLIYYSQIVNDFQKGDIAEGYSVSREKKESFPLTVTSAQKNPTAFYLCASSISTGGGNTIYFGEGSWLTVV.

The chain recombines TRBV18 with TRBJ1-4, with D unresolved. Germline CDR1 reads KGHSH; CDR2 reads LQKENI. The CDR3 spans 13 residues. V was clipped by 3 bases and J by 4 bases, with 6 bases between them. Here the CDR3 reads CASSPSINEKLFF. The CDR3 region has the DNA TGTGCCAGCTCACCTTCGATTAATGAAAAACTGTTTTTT.

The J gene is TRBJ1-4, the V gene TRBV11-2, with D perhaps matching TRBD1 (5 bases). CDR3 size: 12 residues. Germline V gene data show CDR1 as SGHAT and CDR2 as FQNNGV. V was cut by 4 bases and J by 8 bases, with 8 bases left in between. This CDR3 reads CASSSTEEKLFF. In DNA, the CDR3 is TGTGCCAGCAGCTCGACAGAGGAAAAACTGTTTTTT.

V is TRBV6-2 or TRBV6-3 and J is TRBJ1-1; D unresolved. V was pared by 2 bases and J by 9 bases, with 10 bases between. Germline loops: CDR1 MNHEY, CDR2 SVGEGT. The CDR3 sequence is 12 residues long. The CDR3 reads CASSYKRTQAFF. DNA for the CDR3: TGTGCCAGCAGTTACAAACGGACCCAAGCTTTCTTT.

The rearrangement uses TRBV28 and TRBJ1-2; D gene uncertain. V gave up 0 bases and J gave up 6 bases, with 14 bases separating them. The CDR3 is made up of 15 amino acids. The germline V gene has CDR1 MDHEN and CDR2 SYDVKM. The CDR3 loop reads CASSLWAAGGHGYTF. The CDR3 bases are TGTGCCAGCAGTTTATGGGCGGCAGGTGGACATGGCTACACCTTC.

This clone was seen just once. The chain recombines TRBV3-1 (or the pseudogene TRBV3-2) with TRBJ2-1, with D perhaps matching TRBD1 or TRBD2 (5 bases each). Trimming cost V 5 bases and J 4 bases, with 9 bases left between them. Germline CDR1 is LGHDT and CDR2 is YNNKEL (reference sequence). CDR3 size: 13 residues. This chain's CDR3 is CASSWDGYNEQFF. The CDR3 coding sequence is TGTGCCAGCAGCTGGGACGGGTACAATGAGCAGTTCTTC.

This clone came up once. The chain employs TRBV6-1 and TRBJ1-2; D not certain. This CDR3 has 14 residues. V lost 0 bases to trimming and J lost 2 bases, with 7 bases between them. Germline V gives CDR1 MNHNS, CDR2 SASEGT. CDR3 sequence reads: CASSEATDNYGYTF. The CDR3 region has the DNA TGTGCCAGCAGTGAAGCCACGGACAACTATGGCTACACCTTC.

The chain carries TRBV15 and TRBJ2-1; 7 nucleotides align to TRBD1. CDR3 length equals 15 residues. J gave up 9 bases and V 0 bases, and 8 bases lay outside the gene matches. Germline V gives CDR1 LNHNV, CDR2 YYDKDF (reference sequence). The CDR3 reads CATSREGGSSGEQFF. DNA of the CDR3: TGTGCCACCAGCAGAGAAGGGGGCAGTTCCGGTGAGCAGTTCTTC.

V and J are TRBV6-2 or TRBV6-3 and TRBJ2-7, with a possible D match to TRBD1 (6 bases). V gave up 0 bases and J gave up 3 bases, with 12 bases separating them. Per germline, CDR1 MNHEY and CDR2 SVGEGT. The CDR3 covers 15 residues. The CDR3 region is CASSYSNTGSYEQYF. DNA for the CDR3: TGTGCCAGCAGTTACTCGAATACAGGGAGCTACGAGCAGTACTTC.

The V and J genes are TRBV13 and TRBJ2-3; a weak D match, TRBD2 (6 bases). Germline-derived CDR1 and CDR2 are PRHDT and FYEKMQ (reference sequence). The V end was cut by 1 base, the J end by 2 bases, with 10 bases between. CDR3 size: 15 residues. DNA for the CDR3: TGTGCCAGCAGCTTAGCTGCGGGGCCCACAGATACGCAGTATTTT. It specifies CASSLAAGPTDTQYF.

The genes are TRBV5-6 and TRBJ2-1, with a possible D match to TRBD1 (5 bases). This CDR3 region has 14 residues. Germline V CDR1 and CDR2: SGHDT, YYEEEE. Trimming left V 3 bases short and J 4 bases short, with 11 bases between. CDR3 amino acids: CASSYDRVYNEQFF. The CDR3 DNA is TGTGCCAGCAGCTACGACAGAGTATACAATGAGCAGTTCTTC.

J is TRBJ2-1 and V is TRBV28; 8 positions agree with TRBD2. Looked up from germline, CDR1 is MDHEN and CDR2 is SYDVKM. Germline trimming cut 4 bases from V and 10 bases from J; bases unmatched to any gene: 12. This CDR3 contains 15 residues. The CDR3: CASSSQREPSQEQFF. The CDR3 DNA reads TGTGCCAGCAGTTCCCAGCGGGAGCCCTCCCAAGAGCAGTTCTTC.

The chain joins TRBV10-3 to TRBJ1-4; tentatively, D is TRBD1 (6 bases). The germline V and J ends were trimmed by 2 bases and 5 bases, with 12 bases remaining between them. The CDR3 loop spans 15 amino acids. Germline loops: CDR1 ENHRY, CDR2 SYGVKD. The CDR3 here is CAISEGGAENEKLFF. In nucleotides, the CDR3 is TGTGCCATCAGTGAGGGGGGGGCTGAGAATGAAAAACTGTTTTTT.

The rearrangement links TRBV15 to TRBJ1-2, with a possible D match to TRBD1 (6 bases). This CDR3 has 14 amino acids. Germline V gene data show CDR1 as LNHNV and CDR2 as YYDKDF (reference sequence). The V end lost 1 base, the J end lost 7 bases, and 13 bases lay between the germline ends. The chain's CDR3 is CATSRALGGGGYTF. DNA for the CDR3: TGTGCCACCAGCAGAGCCCTTGGAGGGGGTGGCTACACCTTC.

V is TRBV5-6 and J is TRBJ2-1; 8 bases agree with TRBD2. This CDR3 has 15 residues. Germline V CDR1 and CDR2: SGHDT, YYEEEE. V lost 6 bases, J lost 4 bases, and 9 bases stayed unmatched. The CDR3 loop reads CASILLSGGYNEQFF. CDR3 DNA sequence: TGTGCCAGCATCCTCCTGAGCGGGGGTTACAATGAGCAGTTCTTC. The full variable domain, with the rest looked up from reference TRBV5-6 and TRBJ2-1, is DAGVTQSPTHLIKTRGQQVTLRCSPKSGHDTVSWYQQALGQGPQFIFQYYEEEERQRGNFPDRFSGHQFPNYSSELNVNALLLGDSALYLCASILLSGGYNEQFFGPGTRLTVL.

The CDR3: CASSLDTNTEAFF. The CDR3 DNA follows: TGTGCCAGCAGCTTGGACACGAACACTGAAGCTTTCTTT. The rearrangement links TRBV5-8 to TRBJ1-1, with no clear D. The germline gives CDR1 SGHTS, CDR2 YDEGEE. Trimming shortened V by 0 bases and J by 1 base, and 4 bases separated the two germline ends. The CDR3 extends over 13 amino acids.

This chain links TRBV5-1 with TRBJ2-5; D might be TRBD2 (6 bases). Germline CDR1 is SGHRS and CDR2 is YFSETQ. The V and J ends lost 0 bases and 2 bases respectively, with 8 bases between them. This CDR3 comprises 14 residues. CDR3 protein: CASSLAGGQETQYF. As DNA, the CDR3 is TGCGCCAGCAGCTTGGCCGGGGGACAAGAGACCCAGTACTTC.

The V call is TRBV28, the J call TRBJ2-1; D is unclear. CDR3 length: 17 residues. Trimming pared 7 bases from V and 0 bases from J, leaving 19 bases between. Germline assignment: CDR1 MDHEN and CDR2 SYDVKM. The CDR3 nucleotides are TGTGCCAGCATTCCCCGCGGCTTAGGATACTCCTACAATGAGCAGTTCTTC. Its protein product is CASIPRGLGYSYNEQFF.

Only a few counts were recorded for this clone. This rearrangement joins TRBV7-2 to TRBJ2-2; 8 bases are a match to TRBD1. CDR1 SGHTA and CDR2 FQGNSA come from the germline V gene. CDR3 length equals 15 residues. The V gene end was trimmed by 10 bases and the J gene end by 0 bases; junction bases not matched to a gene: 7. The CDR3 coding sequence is TGTGCCATCGACCACAGGGGGACGAACACCGGGGAGCTGTTTTTT. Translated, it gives CAIDHRGTNTGELFF.

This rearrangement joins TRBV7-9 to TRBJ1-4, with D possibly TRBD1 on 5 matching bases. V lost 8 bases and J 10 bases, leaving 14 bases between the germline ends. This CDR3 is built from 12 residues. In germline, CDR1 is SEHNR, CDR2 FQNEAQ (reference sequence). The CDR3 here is CASERGSGKLFF. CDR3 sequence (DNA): TGTGCCAGCGAACGGGGGTCTGGAAAACTGTTTTTT.

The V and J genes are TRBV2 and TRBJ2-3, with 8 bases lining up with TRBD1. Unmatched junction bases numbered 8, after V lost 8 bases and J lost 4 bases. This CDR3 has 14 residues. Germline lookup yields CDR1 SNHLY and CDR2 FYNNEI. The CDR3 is CASLRQGLSDTQYF. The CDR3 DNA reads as TGTGCCAGCCTCCGACAGGGGCTTTCAGATACGCAGTATTTT.

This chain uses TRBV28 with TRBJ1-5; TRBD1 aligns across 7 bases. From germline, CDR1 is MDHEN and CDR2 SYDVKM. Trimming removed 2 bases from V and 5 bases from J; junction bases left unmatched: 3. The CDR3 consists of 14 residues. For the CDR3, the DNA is TGTGCCAGCAGTTTACCAGGGGGTCATCAGCCCCAGCATTTT. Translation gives CASSLPGGHQPQHF. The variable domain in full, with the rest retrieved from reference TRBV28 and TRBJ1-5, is DVKVTQSSRYLVKRTGEKVFLECVQDMDHENMFWYRQDPGLGLRLIYFSYDVKMKEKGDIPEGYSVSREKKERFSLILESASTNQTSMYLCASSLPGGHQPQHFGDGTRLSIL.

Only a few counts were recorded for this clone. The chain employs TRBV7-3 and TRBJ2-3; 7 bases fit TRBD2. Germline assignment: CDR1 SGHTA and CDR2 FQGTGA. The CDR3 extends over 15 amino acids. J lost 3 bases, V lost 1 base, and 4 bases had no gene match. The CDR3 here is CASSLRGGSTDTQYF. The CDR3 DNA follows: TGTGCCAGCAGCTTAAGGGGGGGATCGACAGATACGCAGTATTTT. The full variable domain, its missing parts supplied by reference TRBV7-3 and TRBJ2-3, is GAGVSQTPSNKVTEKGKYVELRCDPISGHTALYWYRQSLGQGPEFLIYFQGTGAADDSGLPNDRFFAVRPEGSVSTLKIQRTERGDSAVYLCASSLRGGSTDTQYFGPGTRLTVL.

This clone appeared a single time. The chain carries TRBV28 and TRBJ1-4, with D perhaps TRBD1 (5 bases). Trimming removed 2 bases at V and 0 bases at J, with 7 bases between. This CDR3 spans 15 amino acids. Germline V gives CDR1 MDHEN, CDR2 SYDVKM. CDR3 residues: CASSLAGATNEKLFF. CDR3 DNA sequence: TGTGCCAGCAGTTTAGCGGGGGCAACTAATGAAAAACTGTTTTTT.

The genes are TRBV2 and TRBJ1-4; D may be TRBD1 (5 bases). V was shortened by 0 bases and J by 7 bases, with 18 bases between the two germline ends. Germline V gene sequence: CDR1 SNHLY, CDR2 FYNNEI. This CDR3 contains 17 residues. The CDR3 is CASSEALPGRGGEKLFF. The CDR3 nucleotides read TGTGCCAGCAGTGAAGCGCTTCCGGGAAGGGGCGGTGAAAAACTGTTTTTT.